These T cell receptor beta chains were read from a single sample in a study of blood T cell repertoires in COVID-19. Using immunoSEQ multiplex PCR, the repertoire was profiled, and TCRdb retains in-frame clones only, with some absent. The table lists 90,000 to 120,000 clones, 88% of them singletons, with around 7% in the top ten. Source material: peripheral blood. The receptors were gathered from a middle-aged man with active or convalescent COVID-19. The CDR3 runs from the conserved cysteine through the conserved F or W. The order of the fields is D gene, J gene, V gene, clone size, CDR3 DNA, CDR3 protein. The D gene is left open where the match is weak. Only part of the rows carry a size: once, few, many, or a class if the clone is expanded.

D: NA
J: TRBJ1-2
V: TRBV10-3
size: few
DNA: TGTGCCACCTGGCACTTGGAGTTAGGCTACACCTTC
CDR3: CATWHLELGYTF

D: TRBD1
J: TRBJ2-5
V: TRBV15
size: NA
DNA: TGTGCCACCAGCAGCCACAGGGGATTTCAAGAGACCCAGTACTTC
CDR3: CATSSHRGFQETQYF

D: NA
J: TRBJ2-4
V: TRBV25-1
size: NA
DNA: TGTGCCAGCAGTGAAAGTGACAGGCTAGCCAAAAACATTCAGTACTTC
CDR3: CASSESDRLAKNIQYF

D: TRBD1
J: TRBJ1-4
V: TRBV27
size: medium-sized
DNA: TGTGCCAGCAGTCCGACAGGGTTGTACGAAAAACTGTTTTTT
CDR3: CASSPTGLYEKLFF

D: TRBD1
J: TRBJ1-1
V: TRBV29-1
size: NA
DNA: TGCAGCGTTAGGAAAACAGGGGCAGCAACTGAAGCTTTCTTT
CDR3: CSVRKTGAATEAFF

D: TRBD1
J: TRBJ1-5
V: TRBV10-2
size: NA
DNA: TGCGCCAGCAGTGAGTCGGGGACAGGGAGAGAGCCCCAGCATTTT
CDR3: CASSESGTGREPQHF

D: TRBD1
J: TRBJ1-2
V: TRBV6-4
size: NA
DNA: TGTGCCAGCAGCCCCCCGACAGGGGCCTATGGCTACACCTTC
CDR3: CASSPPTGAYGYTF

D: TRBD1
J: TRBJ2-3
V: TRBV18
size: NA
DNA: TGTGCCAGCTCAGGGGCCTGGGACAGGCTCACAGATACGCAGTATTTT
CDR3: CASSGAWDRLTDTQYF

D: NA
J: TRBJ1-6
V: TRBV9
size: once
DNA: TGTGCCAGCAGCGGGGTGAGGGGGTATAATTCACCCCTCCACTTT
CDR3: CASSGVRGYNSPLHF

D: TRBD2
J: TRBJ2-1
V: TRBV10-2
size: NA
DNA: TGCGCCAGCAGTGCTAGCGGGGTGAACAATGAGCAGTTCTTC
CDR3: CASSASGVNNEQFF

D: NA
J: TRBJ1-1
V: TRBV7-8
size: once
DNA: TGTGCCAGCGGCAACAGGGATCGGGGCACTGAAGCTTTCTTT
CDR3: CASGNRDRGTEAFF

D: TRBD1
J: TRBJ1-1
V: TRBV5-5
size: NA
DNA: TGTGCCAGCAGCGACAGGGTTAACACTGAAGCTTTCTTT
CDR3: CASSDRVNTEAFF

D: TRBD1
J: TRBJ2-1
V: TRBV6-1
size: once
DNA: TGTGCCAGCAGTGAGGGACAGGGTATGGGTCCCTACAATGAGCAGTTCTTC
CDR3: CASSEGQGMGPYNEQFF

D: TRBD1
J: TRBJ1-5
V: TRBV28
size: NA
DNA: TGTGCCAGCAGCCTGGGGTCCCGACAGGGGCGCCTCATTGGGCCCCAGCATTTT
CDR3: CASSLGSRQGRLIGPQHF

D: TRBD1
J: TRBJ1-2
V: TRBV7-2
size: NA
DNA: TGTGCCAGCAGCTTAGCACCGGGACAGGACTCTGGCTACACCTTC
CDR3: CASSLAPGQDSGYTF

D: NA
J: TRBJ2-2
V: TRBV5-1
size: NA
DNA: TGCGCCAGCAGCTTGACGTCCGGGGGCACCGGGGAGCTGTTTTTT
CDR3: CASSLTSGGTGELFF

D: NA
J: TRBJ2-2
V: TRBV24-1
size: NA
DNA: TGTGCCACCAGGGAGACAGGGAACACCGGGGAGCTGTTTTTT
CDR3: CATRETGNTGELFF

D: TRBD1
J: TRBJ2-7
V: TRBV5-1
size: NA
DNA: TGCGCCAGCAGCCCCCGGGACAGGGGGTCGGGAGAGCAGTACTTC
CDR3: CASSPRDRGSGEQYF

D: NA
J: TRBJ1-1
V: TRBV29-1
size: NA
DNA: TGCAGCGTTGAACGGGCCCTTGGCAGGGGTAGGACTGAAGCTTTCTTT
CDR3: CSVERALGRGRTEAFF

D: NA
J: TRBJ2-4
V: TRBV28
size: NA
DNA: TGTGCCAGCCACGCCCCAGGGGCCACGCAGAAAAACATTCAGTACTTC
CDR3: CASHAPGATQKNIQYF

D: NA
J: TRBJ2-1
V: TRBV4-1
size: once
DNA: TGCGCCAGCAGCCCCACCGGGACTTCTTCTTACAATGAGCAGTTCTTC
CDR3: CASSPTGTSSYNEQFF

D: NA
J: TRBJ2-3
V: TRBV30
size: NA
DNA: TGTGCCTGGAGTACGGGAGATACGCAGTATTTT
CDR3: CAWSTGDTQYF

D: TRBD1
J: TRBJ1-2
V: TRBV4-3
size: NA
DNA: TGCGCCAGCAGCCAGGAGAACACAGGGGGCATCTATGGCTACACCTTC
CDR3: CASSQENTGGIYGYTF

D: NA
J: TRBJ1-2
V: TRBV6-5
size: NA
DNA: TGTGCCACCCCACAGGGTATAATTAGGAATGGCTACACCTTC
CDR3: CATPQGIIRNGYTF

D: NA
J: TRBJ1-3
V: TRBV6-1
size: NA
DNA: TGTGCCAGCAGTGAAAACAGGTTAAGGTGGCATTTT
CDR3: CASSENRLRWHF

D: NA
J: TRBJ1-4
V: TRBV5-6
size: NA
DNA: TGTGCCAGCAGCTTGGGTGGAGGACTTAATGAAAAACTGTTTTTT
CDR3: CASSLGGGLNEKLFF

D: TRBD2
J: TRBJ2-1
V: TRBV7-2
size: NA
DNA: TGTGCCAGCAGCTCTGGAGCGGCGGGAGTTACCCCACAGTTCTTC
CDR3: CASSSGAAGVTPQFF